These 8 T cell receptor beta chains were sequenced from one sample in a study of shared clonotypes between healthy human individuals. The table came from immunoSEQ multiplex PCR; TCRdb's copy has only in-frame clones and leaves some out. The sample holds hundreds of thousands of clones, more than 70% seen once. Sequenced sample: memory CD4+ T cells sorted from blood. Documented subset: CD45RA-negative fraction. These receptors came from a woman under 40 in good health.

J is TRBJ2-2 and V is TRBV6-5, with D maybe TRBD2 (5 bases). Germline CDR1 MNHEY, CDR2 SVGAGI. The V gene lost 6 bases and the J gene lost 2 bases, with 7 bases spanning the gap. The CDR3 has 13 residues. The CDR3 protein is CASRRVNTGELFF. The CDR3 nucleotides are TGTGCCAGCAGGCGGGTTAACACCGGGGAGCTGTTTTTT.

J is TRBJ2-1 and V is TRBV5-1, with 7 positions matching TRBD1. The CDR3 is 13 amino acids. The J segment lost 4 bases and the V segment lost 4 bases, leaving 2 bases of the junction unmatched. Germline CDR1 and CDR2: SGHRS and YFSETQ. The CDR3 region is CASSQGQYNEQFF. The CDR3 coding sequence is TGCGCCAGCAGCCAGGGACAGTACAATGAGCAGTTCTTC.

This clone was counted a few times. CDR3 protein: CATKRNWPTNEKLFF. The CDR3 DNA reads as TGTGCCACGAAACGCAATTGGCCAACTAATGAAAAACTGTTTTTT. The J gene is TRBJ1-4, the V gene TRBV28; no clear D. CDR3 length: 15 amino acids. CDR1 MDHEN and CDR2 SYDVKM come from the germline V gene. The germline V and J ends were trimmed by 10 bases and 0 bases, with 15 bases remaining between them. Looking up the rest from reference TRBV28 and TRBJ1-4 gives the full variable domain: DVKVTQSSRYLVKRTGEKVFLECVQDMDHENMFWYRQDPGLGLRLIYFSYDVKMKEKGDIPEGYSVSREKKERFSLILESASTNQTSMYLCATKRNWPTNEKLFFGSGTQLSVL.

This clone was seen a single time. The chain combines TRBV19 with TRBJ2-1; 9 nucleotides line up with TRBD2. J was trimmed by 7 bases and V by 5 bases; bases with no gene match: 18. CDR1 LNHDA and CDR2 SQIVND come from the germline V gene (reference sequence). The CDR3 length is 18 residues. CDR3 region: CASSPYLGVAGDGNEQFF. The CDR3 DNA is TGTGCCAGTAGTCCATACTTAGGAGTAGCGGGAGATGGTAATGAGCAGTTCTTC.

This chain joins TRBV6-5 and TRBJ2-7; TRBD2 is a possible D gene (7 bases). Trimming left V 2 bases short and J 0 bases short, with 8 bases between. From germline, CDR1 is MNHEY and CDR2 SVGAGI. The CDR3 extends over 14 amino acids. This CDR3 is CASSYRGASYEQYF. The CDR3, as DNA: TGTGCCAGCAGTTACCGGGGGGCCTCCTACGAGCAGTACTTC.

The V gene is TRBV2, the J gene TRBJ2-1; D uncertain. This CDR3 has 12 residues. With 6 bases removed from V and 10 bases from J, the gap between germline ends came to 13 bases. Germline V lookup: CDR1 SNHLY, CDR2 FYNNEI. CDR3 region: CASRDDVPEQFF. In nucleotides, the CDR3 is TGTGCCAGCAGGGATGACGTCCCGGAGCAGTTCTTC.

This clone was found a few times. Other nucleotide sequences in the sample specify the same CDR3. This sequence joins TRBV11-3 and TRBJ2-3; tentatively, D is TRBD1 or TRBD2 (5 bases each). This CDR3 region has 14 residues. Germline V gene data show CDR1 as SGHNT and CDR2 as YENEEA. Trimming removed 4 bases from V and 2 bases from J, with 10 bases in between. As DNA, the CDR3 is TGTGCCAGCAGCTCTCCGGGGCTCACAGATACGCAGTATTTT. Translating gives CASSSPGLTDTQYF.

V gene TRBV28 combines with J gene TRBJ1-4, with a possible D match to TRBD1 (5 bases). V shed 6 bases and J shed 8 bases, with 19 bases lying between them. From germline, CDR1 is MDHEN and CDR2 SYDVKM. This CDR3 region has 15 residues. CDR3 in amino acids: CASSPRQPREEKLFF. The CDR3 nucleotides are TGTGCCAGCAGCCCACGACAGCCCCGGGAGGAAAAACTGTTTTTT.